What follows is one T cell receptor beta chain and its context. In the authors' methods: How many nucleated cells were present was estimated from reference gene primer amplification. The repertoire was sequenced with immunoSEQ multiplex PCR; TCRdb's copy has only in-frame clones and lacks some. That table is the source of V, J and clone size, and D and trimming were worked out from the DNA. Among some 140,000 clones listed, around 87% were seen once. These data are taken from a study of blood T cell repertoires in COVID-19. Background on the study: Samples taken during acute and convalescent COVID-19 were collected in the United States, Italy and Spain. PBMCs, B-cell-depleted T cells, or T cells provided the cDNA or gDNA that made up the material.

This receptor was obtained from a man aged 50 or older with active COVID-19. Sequences were obtained from peripheral blood.

The CDR3 protein is CASTWTGQGEQYF. The CDR3, as DNA: TGTGCCAGCACCTGGACAGGGCAAGGCGAGCAGTACTTC. The chain uses TRBV6-6 and TRBJ2-7; 8 bases align to TRBD1. This CDR3 spans 13 amino acids. Trimming at V came to 7 bases and at J to 6 bases, leaving 8 bases not matched to a gene. Germline V gene data show CDR1 as MNHNY and CDR2 as SVGAGI (reference sequence).